A few counts support the clone carrying this T cell receptor (beta chain). Its antigen is not known. Authors of the study amplified TCR beta CDR3 regions from RNA transcripts. The HTBI primer set drove a first-round RT-PCR of the TCR CDR3. From the multiplex PCR reads, TCRdb called clonotypes with MiXCR, one entry per CDR3 protein. Of some 600,000 distinct CDR3 sequences listed, approximately 15% are singletons. The data originate from a study of T cells in Graves' hyperthyroidism and ophthalmopathy. About the research overall: It was at initial diagnosis, before any treatment, that peripheral blood was collected. Study-wide results and limits: Most expanded thyroid clonotypes above 0.001 also appeared in blood. Ophthalmopathy onset followed model prediction by a median roughly six months.

Per germline, CDR1 SEHNR and CDR2 FQNEAQ (reference sequence). There are 15 residues in the CDR3. V was pared by 5 bases and J by 8 bases, with 19 bases between. Any patient presenting with uncontrolled infection, other autoimmune disease, pregnancy or lactation was left out. The sample comprised blood. This TCR was sampled from a woman in her thirties with Graves' hyperthyroidism that later progressed to Graves' ophthalmopathy. The rearrangement joins TRBV7-9 to TRBJ2-1; D call uncertain. The CDR3 sequence: CASSGPDHPIDEQFF. DNA of the CDR3: TGTGCCAGCAGCGGACCGGACCACCCCATCGATGAGCAGTTCTTC.